A selection of T cell receptor beta chains follows, all from one sample in a study of blood T cell repertoires in COVID-19. The table came from immunoSEQ multiplex PCR; TCRdb's copy has only in-frame clones and leaves some out. The sample shows some 94,000 clones, 87% of them seen only once. Sequences were obtained from peripheral blood. The receptors were gathered from a human donor in a cohort sampled during active COVID-19. Both conserved end residues are part of each CDR3. The D gene is left open where the match is weak. Clone size is stated in some rows and not others, as once, few, many or a class when expanded.

v_gene	j_gene	d_gene	abundance	CDR3nt	CDR3aa
TRBV11-2	TRBJ1-1	.	.	TGTGCCAGCAGCTCCTCTTTCACTGAAGCTTTCTTT	CASSSSFTEAFF
TRBV6-5	TRBJ2-7	TRBD2	.	TGTGCCAGCAGGCCTAGCGGTCCATACTACGAGCAGTACTTC	CASRPSGPYYEQYF
TRBV18	TRBJ2-5	TRBD2	.	TGTGCCAGCTCACCTATCACTTTAGCGGGAGTGTCGGATGAGACCCAGTACTTC	CASSPITLAGVSDETQYF
TRBV6-1	TRBJ1-1	.	.	TGTGCCAGCACCCCACACTATTCGGGCACTGAAGCTTTCTTT	CASTPHYSGTEAFF
TRBV9	TRBJ2-7	.	.	TGTGCCAGCAGCGTGCAACCAGACTCCTACGAGCAGTACTTC	CASSVQPDSYEQYF
TRBV7-9	TRBJ2-2	.	few	TGTGCCAGCAGCTTTCTCCAGGTTAACACCGGGGAGCTGTTTTTT	CASSFLQVNTGELFF
TRBV5-8	TRBJ2-7	.	.	TGTGCCAGCAGCCGGGACACCTCCTACGAGCAGTACTTC	CASSRDTSYEQYF
TRBV6-2/TRBV6-3	TRBJ2-2	TRBD2	.	TGTGCCAGCAGTAGGACTAGCGGGAGTACCGGGGAGCTGTTTTTT	CASSRTSGSTGELFF
TRBV6-6	TRBJ2-5	.	.	TGTGCCAGCAGTTACCCGCCAGGGTGGGAGACCCAGTACTTC	CASSYPPGWETQYF
TRBV30	TRBJ2-1	TRBD2	.	TGTGCCTCCGGGAGGGGCAATGAGCAGTTCTTC	CASGRGNEQFF
TRBV30	TRBJ1-1	.	.	TGTGCCTGGAGCTTAGCCGGTGGCACTGAAGCTTTCTTT	CAWSLAGGTEAFF
TRBV7-3	TRBJ2-3	TRBD2	.	TGTGCCAGCAGCTTCGGGCTAGCGGGCACAGATACGCAGTATTTT	CASSFGLAGTDTQYF
TRBV2	TRBJ2-2	.	.	TGTGCCAGCAGTGAATCGGGCGGGACCGTCGCTAGCGGGGAGCTGTTTTTT	CASSESGGTVASGELFF
TRBV30	TRBJ1-1	.	.	TGTGCCTGGGACAGCTCCTCGAACACTGAAGCTTTCTTT	CAWDSSSNTEAFF
TRBV5-4	TRBJ2-1	.	few	TGTGCCAGCAGCTTCTTATCAGGGGTCTACAATGAGCAGTTCTTC	CASSFLSGVYNEQFF
TRBV19	TRBJ2-2	.	.	TGTGCCAGTAGTATTGGTGGGGCAGGGGAGCTGTTTTTT	CASSIGGAGELFF
TRBV5-8	TRBJ1-2	TRBD1	.	TGTGCCAGCAGCTTGGACGGGCCAGGGGGGTATGGCTACACCTTC	CASSLDGPGGYGYTF
TRBV28	TRBJ2-6	.	.	TGTGCCAGCAGTTTAGGCTTCGCCGGGGGCTCTGGGGCCAACGTCCTGACTTTC	CASSLGFAGGSGANVLTF
TRBV9	TRBJ2-7	.	.	TGTGCCAGCAGCGTAGAAGTTCTCGGGACACTCCGATACGAGCAGTACTTC	CASSVEVLGTLRYEQYF
TRBV6-5	TRBJ1-2	.	.	TGTGCCAGCAGCCCCCGGAGGGGTGGCTACACCTTC	CASSPRRGGYTF
TRBV7-9	TRBJ2-2	.	.	TGTGCCAGCAGCTCCCTTGGGGCGACGAACACCGGGGAGCTGTTTTTT	CASSSLGATNTGELFF
TRBV10-2	TRBJ2-1	.	.	TGCGCCAGCAGTGACCCCCCAGGGAATAGCTGGGAGCAGTTCTTC	CASSDPPGNSWEQFF
TRBV4-1	TRBJ1-1	.	.	TGCGCCAGCAGCCAACGGGGGGGCGAAGCTTTCTTT	CASSQRGGEAFF
TRBV5-4	TRBJ2-4	.	.	TGTGCCAGCAGCTTGGAAAGGGGTAACATTCAGTACTTC	CASSLERGNIQYF
TRBV19	TRBJ1-1	.	.	TGTGCCAGTAGTCCCCTAGGGGTGAACACTGAAGCTTTCTTT	CASSPLGVNTEAFF
TRBV18	TRBJ1-4	TRBD1	.	TGTGCCAGCTCACCGGGGACAGGGCCAGCTGAAGCAAAAAAACTGTTTTTT	CASSPGTGPAEAKKLFF
TRBV29-1	TRBJ2-1	TRBD1	.	TGCAGCGTTGTGAGAATGGACAGGTGGGACAATGAGCAGTTCTTC	CSVVRMDRWDNEQFF
TRBV2	TRBJ1-5	.	once	TGTGCCAGCAGTGCAGGGCGCGATCAGCCCCAGCATTTT	CASSAGRDQPQHF
TRBV11-2	TRBJ2-2	.	.	TGTGCCAGCAGCTTGACGGGGACCGGGGAGCTGTTTTTT	CASSLTGTGELFF
TRBV7-9	TRBJ2-3	TRBD2	.	TGTGCCAGCAGCTTACTCGCACGACGGGGGGGCACAGATACGCAGTATTTT	CASSLLARRGGTDTQYF
TRBV27	TRBJ2-7	.	once	TGTGCCAGCAGTTTAGGGCAGGGGAGGGCTCTTAACTACGAGCAGTACTTC	CASSLGQGRALNYEQYF
TRBV5-1	TRBJ2-2	TRBD1	.	TGCGCCAGCAGCTTCGGGACAGCCCCTACCGGGGAGCTGTTTTTT	CASSFGTAPTGELFF
TRBV7-8	TRBJ2-1	.	.	TGTGCCAGCAGCTTTTATGGGGGGAGCTCCTACAATGAGCAGTTCTTC	CASSFYGGSSYNEQFF
TRBV6-5	TRBJ2-1	TRBD2	once	TGTGCCTCAGCGGGAGTGCCCTACAATGAGCAGTTCTTC	CASAGVPYNEQFF
TRBV3-1/TRBV3-2	TRBJ1-2	TRBD1	.	TGTGCCAGCAGCCTCCCACCGGGACAGGGTGGCTACACCTTC	CASSLPPGQGGYTF
TRBV5-6	TRBJ2-1	.	once	TGTGCCAGCAGCTTCGGGAGACCCTACAATGAGCAGTTCTTC	CASSFGRPYNEQFF
TRBV9	TRBJ1-1	TRBD1	.	TGTGCCAGCAGCGTATCAGGGGGCGGTATGAACACTGAAGCTTTCTTT	CASSVSGGGMNTEAFF
TRBV5-1	TRBJ2-7	.	few	TGCGCCAGCAGCTTGGGGCGGGTACCCTACGAGCAGTACTTC	CASSLGRVPYEQYF
TRBV28	TRBJ1-4	.	.	TGTGCCAGCATCACGGAGGGGAATGAAAAACTGTTTTTT	CASITEGNEKLFF
TRBV7-9	TRBJ1-1	.	.	TGTGCCACCCAAGCGCAGGGCAACACTGAAGCTTTCTTT	CATQAQGNTEAFF
TRBV14	TRBJ2-5	.	.	TGTGCCAGCAGCCAACGACTAGTTGTAGAGACCCAGTACTTC	CASSQRLVVETQYF
TRBV11-3	TRBJ2-2	TRBD1	.	TGTGCCAGCAGCACAAGACAGGGTGGATCGAACACCGGGGAGCTGTTTTTT	CASSTRQGGSNTGELFF
TRBV10-2	TRBJ2-3	TRBD2	.	TGCGCCACCCTGGGCCCTGAGGGTAGCGGGAAAACAGATACGCAGTATTTT	CATLGPEGSGKTDTQYF
TRBV19	TRBJ2-3	.	.	TGTGCCAGTAGTATTAAACATGGCAATACGCAGTATTTT	CASSIKHGNTQYF
TRBV9	TRBJ2-1	.	few	TGTGCCAGCAGCGTGGGCGGGCCCGTAAATTCCTACAATGAGCAGTTCTTC	CASSVGGPVNSYNEQFF
TRBV28	TRBJ2-7	TRBD2	.	TGTGCCAGCAGCTCAGGACTAGCGGGAGATACGGCCTACGAGCAGTACTTC	CASSSGLAGDTAYEQYF
TRBV28	TRBJ1-2	.	.	TGTGCCAGCAGTCCCTCTAATGTGTTCGATGGCTACACCTTC	CASSPSNVFDGYTF
TRBV6-2/TRBV6-3	TRBJ2-3	TRBD2	.	TGTGCCAGCAGTCCGGGGGGGGTAAGCACAGATACGCAGTATTTT	CASSPGGVSTDTQYF
TRBV10-2	TRBJ2-1	TRBD2	few	TGCGCCAGCAGTGAGTCGGGACTGCGGGGGAGCTCCTACAATGAGCAGTTCTTC	CASSESGLRGSSYNEQFF
TRBV27	TRBJ2-1	TRBD2	.	TGTGCCAGCAGTTCCTTACCCGCGGGAGCAAAGAATGAGCAGTTCTTC	CASSSLPAGAKNEQFF
TRBV11-1	TRBJ1-5	.	.	TGTGCCAGCAGCCCCGGGGGAAATCAGCCCCAGCATTTT	CASSPGGNQPQHF
TRBV6-5	TRBJ2-3	TRBD2	.	TGTGCCAGCAGTTATAGCGGGAGGGCCCTTGATACGCAGTATTTT	CASSYSGRALDTQYF
TRBV7-9	TRBJ2-2	TRBD2	.	TGTGCCAGCAGGACCAGCGGGAGTAAGGACACCGGGGAGCTGTTTTTT	CASRTSGSKDTGELFF
TRBV18	TRBJ1-2	.	.	TGTGCCAGCTCACCACAGGCGGATAACTATGGCTACACCTTC	CASSPQADNYGYTF